One and the same sample provided the 9 T cell receptor beta chains below, sequenced in a study of OX40 agonist ivuxolimab in advanced cancers. Assay used: immunoSEQ multiplex PCR; TCRdb lists only in-frame clones, some missing. In the table there are about 76,000 clones, 85% of which are singletons. Specimen: CD4+ or CD8+ T cells sorted from blood, collected in a trial of the OX40 agonist ivuxolimab. These receptors all come from an adult with an advanced solid tumor such as melanoma, head and neck, liver or kidney cancer.

This rearrangement joins TRBV9 to TRBJ1-1; D perhaps matches TRBD1 (5 bases). Deletions cut 3 bases from V and 9 bases from J, with 15 bases between. The CDR3 has 13 amino acids. CDR1 SGDLS and CDR2 YYNGEE come from the germline V gene. CDR3 loop: CASSEKTGTKAFF. The DNA of the CDR3 is TGTGCCAGCAGCGAAAAAACCGGGACCAAAGCTTTCTTT.

The chain joins TRBV2 to TRBJ1-5, with 12 bases that match TRBD1. Germline loops: CDR1 SNHLY, CDR2 FYNNEI. The CDR3 is 15 amino acids. V lost 8 bases to trimming and J lost 7 bases; unmatched junction nucleotides: 9. The CDR3 loop is CASGGGQGAWQPQHF. CDR3 sequence (DNA): TGTGCCAGCGGTGGGGGACAGGGGGCTTGGCAGCCCCAGCATTTT.

The V and J genes are TRBV29-1 and TRBJ1-1; the match to TRBD1 covers 7 bases. V dropped 6 bases and J dropped 1; count of bases not matched to a gene: 2. Germline-derived CDR1 and CDR2 are SQVTM and ANQGSEA. The CDR3 is 12 residues long. The CDR3 nucleotides are TGCAGCGTAGACAGGGCGAACACTGAAGCTTTCTTT. It specifies CSVDRANTEAFF.

J is TRBJ2-3 and V is TRBV5-4; TRBD1 is a possible D gene (5 bases). Deletions cut 4 bases from V and 3 bases from J, with 15 bases between. From germline, CDR1 is SGHNT and CDR2 YYREEE (reference sequence). This CDR3 has 15 residues. The chain's CDR3 is CASSGRVTGTDTQYF. CDR3 sequence (DNA): TGTGCCAGCAGCGGCAGGGTTACTGGGACAGATACGCAGTATTTT.

The rearrangement links TRBV5-1 to TRBJ2-7; 7 bases map to TRBD1. This CDR3 contains 15 residues. Germline CDR1 and CDR2: SGHRS and YFSETQ. V gave up 0 bases and J gave up 6 bases; unmatched junction bases: 9. The CDR3 bases are TGCGCCAGCAGCTTGGGGTATCGAACAGGGGCCGAGCAGTACTTC. Protein: CASSLGYRTGAEQYF. Based on the CDR3 plus reference TRBV5-1 and TRBJ2-7, the full variable domain is KAGVTQTPRYLIKTRGQQVTLSCSPISGHRSVSWYQQTPGQGLQFLFEYFSETQRNKGNFPGRFSGRQFSNSRSEMNVSTLELGDSALYLCASSLGYRTGAEQYFGPGTRLTVT.

The rearrangement uses TRBV28 and TRBJ1-2; D unresolved. CDR3 size: 13 residues. The germline gives CDR1 MDHEN, CDR2 SYDVKM. V was pared by 5 bases and J by 4 bases, with 11 bases between. The CDR3, as DNA: TGTGCCAGCAGTCTCCCAGGTTCCTATGGCTACACCTTC. This sequence encodes CASSLPGSYGYTF.

This clone was seen once. V and J are TRBV11-2 and TRBJ2-2; D not certain. Germline V gene data show CDR1 as SGHAT and CDR2 as FQNNGV. With 0 bases removed from V and 1 base from J, the gap between germline ends came to 6 bases. The CDR3 is made up of 15 amino acids. The CDR3 region is CASSLDRQNTGELFF. Written as DNA, the CDR3 is TGTGCCAGCAGCTTAGATCGACAGAACACCGGGGAGCTGTTTTTT.

The chain recombines TRBV28 with TRBJ2-7, with 9 bases identical to TRBD1. Looked up from germline, CDR1 is MDHEN and CDR2 is SYDVKM. The junction had 7 bases not matched to a gene; V was cut back by 1 base and J by 0 bases. The CDR3 is 17 amino acids. CDR3 in amino acids: CASSLFGQGLISYEQYF. CDR3 DNA sequence: TGTGCCAGCAGTTTATTCGGACAGGGGCTGATCTCCTACGAGCAGTACTTC.

The chain carries TRBV28 and TRBJ1-1, with unresolved D. Trimming removed 6 bases from V and 0 bases from J, with 14 bases in between. The CDR3 runs to 15 residues. CDR1 is MDHEN and CDR2 is SYDVKM in the germline V gene. The CDR3 DNA sequence: TGTGCCAGCAGCCTCTCCGCCGGCGTGAACACTGAAGCTTTCTTT. Its protein product is CASSLSAGVNTEAFF.